This paragraph covers one TCR beta chain sequence. The entry originates in a study of control samples from healthy donors and cancer patients. Profiling relied on immunoSEQ multiplex PCR, and the TCRdb table lists in-frame clones only, not all of them. The table includes fewer than 85,000 clones, about 91% detected once. The sequenced material came from blood. The receptor was isolated from a man aged 45-60 years in good health.

CDR3 coding DNA: TGTGCCAGCAGCCTAGTAGGGCGTCAGACCCAGTACTTC. This encodes CASSLVGRQTQYF. The rearrangement links TRBV7-3 to TRBJ2-5; D uncertain. Germline CDR1 and CDR2: SGHTA and FQGTGA. V lost 5 bases and J 6 bases, leaving 13 bases between the germline ends. The CDR3 totals 13 residues.